This T cell receptor (beta chain) appears in the sequencing data of a study of Graves' ophthalmopathy and Graves' hyperthyroidism. General study points: Ophthalmopathy progression was predicted with 70.59% sensitivity and approximately 72% specificity. Blood also held most thyroid clonotypes expanded above 0.001 frequency.

Concerning this clonotype: Its cognate antigen is unknown.

From RNA, the CDR3 regions of TCR beta chains were amplified and sequenced. After a first-round RT-PCR with HTBI primers, a second-round multiplex PCR was run. TCRdb analysed the multiplex PCR reads with MiXCR anew, one entry per CDR3 protein. The sample lists 660,000 or so distinct CDR3 sequences; about two fifths were seen once. Other autoimmune diseases, uncontrolled infections, pregnancy or lactation ruled patients out of participation. Diagnosis relied on clinical symptoms, serum thyroxine, TRAb, thyroid ultrasound and orbital computed tomography. V lost 5 bases, J lost 0 bases, and 6 bases stayed unmatched. The germline V gene has CDR1 SEHNR and CDR2 FQNEAQ (reference sequence). The CDR3 sequence is 15 residues long.

The chain joins TRBV7-9 to TRBJ2-7, with 8 bases identical to TRBD1. The source material was peripheral blood. The TCR comes from an adult man with Graves' ophthalmopathy. As DNA, the CDR3 is TGTGCCAGCAGCGTTTTGGACAGGGACTCCTACGAGCAGTACTTC. Translating it yields CASSVLDRDSYEQYF.